These 31 T cell receptor beta chains were sequenced from one sample in a study of T cell repertoires in cytomegalovirus infection. Their specific antigens are unknown. Using its own MiXCR run on the reads, TCRdb lists one record per CDR3 protein. The sample has around 900,000 distinct CDR3 sequences; about a third are singletons. The specimen comprised cultured CD8+ T cells from PBMCs, sampled from culture after CMV antigen stimulation. These receptors originate from a human donor in good health (CMV status not recorded). Some clones in this sample may be carry-over from other donors' samples.

V is TRBV6-1 and J is TRBJ1-2; TRBD1 is a possible D gene (6 bases). This CDR3 has 15 amino acids. V was trimmed by 4 bases and J by 0 bases, leaving 12 bases between them. In germline, CDR1 is MNHNS, CDR2 SASEGT. CDR3 nucleotide sequence: TGTGCCAGCAGTGTGAGACAGGTCTCTAACTATGGCTACACCTTC. Translating it yields CASSVRQVSNYGYTF.

This clonotype was found a few times. The CDR3 protein is CASSLVGASNSPLHF. The CDR3 DNA reads TGTGCCAGCAGCTTAGTGGGGGCGAGTAATTCACCCCTCCACTTT. The chain recombines TRBV7-6 with TRBJ1-6; possibly TRBD1 for D (6 bases). This CDR3 contains 15 residues. CDR1 and CDR2 from the germline V gene are SGHVS and FNYEAQ. Trimming removed 1 base at V and 6 bases at J, with 10 bases between.

There are many counts of this clonotype. This chain links TRBV11-3 with TRBJ2-4; D call uncertain. This CDR3 is built from 15 residues. V dropped 6 bases and J dropped 0 bases, with 12 bases sitting between them. The germline V gene encodes CDR1 SGHNT and CDR2 YENEEA. CDR3 sequence reads: CASSSRMGAKNIQYF. The CDR3 bases are TGTGCCAGCAGTTCTCGCATGGGAGCCAAAAACATTCAGTACTTC.

This clonotype was detected ten times or more. V usage is TRBV7-6 and J usage is TRBJ2-5, with TRBD1 matching 10 bases. Losses at the gene ends were 4 bases for V and 3 bases for J; bases not matched to a gene: 2. Per the germline V gene, CDR1 is SGHVS and CDR2 is FNYEAQ. The CDR3 totals 14 residues. CDR3 sequence: CASSYGTGEETQYF. The DNA of the CDR3 is TGTGCCAGCAGCTACGGGACAGGGGAAGAGACCCAGTACTTC. Based on the CDR3 plus reference TRBV7-6 and TRBJ2-5, the full variable domain is GAGVSQSPRYKVTKRGQDVALRCDPISGHVSLYWYRQALGQGPEFLTYFNYEAQQDKSGLPNDRFSAERPEGSISTLTIQRTEQRDSAMYRCASSYGTGEETQYFGPGTRLLVL.

This clonotype was seen a few times. This chain uses TRBV5-6 with TRBJ2-7, with D tentatively TRBD2 (6 bases). The CDR3 is made up of 17 amino acids. Germline V lookup: CDR1 SGHDT, CDR2 YYEEEE. Trimming pared 5 bases from V and 5 bases from J, leaving 26 bases between. The CDR3 loop reads CASRYLGEARWEDEQYF. CDR3 sequence (DNA): TGTGCCAGCAGATATCTCGGGGAGGCCCGTTGGGAAGACGAGCAGTACTTC.

The V and J genes are TRBV20-1 and TRBJ1-1; D remains unclear. CDR3 size: 12 residues. Trimming shortened V by 0 bases and J by 7 bases, and 9 bases separated the two germline ends. Germline CDR1 is DFQATT and CDR2 is SNEGSKA (reference sequence). This CDR3 is CSARDQGHEAFF. The CDR3 DNA is TGCAGTGCTAGAGATCAAGGGCATGAAGCTTTCTTT.

Remarks on this clonotype: In this CDR3 the conserved last residue, phenylalanine or tryptophan, is missing, so a read error is likely. J is TRBJ2-7 and V is TRBV11-2; 9 bases fit TRBD1. Germline-derived CDR1 and CDR2 are SGHAT and FQNNGV. The CDR3 length is 13 residues. V dropped 4 bases and J dropped 4; count of bases not matched to a gene: 2. The CDR3 loop reads CASSSGTGYEQYA. The CDR3 DNA reads TGTGCCAGCAGCTCAGGGACAGGGTACGAGCAGTACGCC.

The genes are TRBV12-3 or TRBV12-4 and TRBJ1-2, with no clear D. Trimming cost V 0 bases and J 4 bases, with 9 bases left between them. CDR3 length: 14 amino acids. CDR3 amino acids: CASSLAQRTYGYTF. In nucleotides, the CDR3 is TGTGCCAGCAGTTTAGCACAGAGAACCTATGGCTACACCTTC.

This chain connects TRBV19 to TRBJ1-1, with unresolved D. Per the germline V gene, CDR1 is LNHDA and CDR2 is SQIVND (reference sequence). V gave up 3 bases and J gave up 1 base, with 15 bases separating them. The CDR3 loop spans 16 amino acids. The CDR3 nucleotides are TGTGCCAGTAGTATGGTGCGCCAGACATCGAACACTGAAGCTTTCTTT. This sequence encodes CASSMVRQTSNTEAFF.

This clonotype was counted once. This chain links TRBV11-1 with TRBJ1-4, with 11 bases matching TRBD1. J lost 11 bases, V lost 5 bases, and 10 bases had no gene match. The CDR3 extends over 15 amino acids. Germline loops: CDR1 SGHAT, CDR2 FQDESV (reference sequence). The CDR3 spells CASSGPGQGGSKLFF. Here the CDR3 DNA reads TGTGCCAGCAGCGGACCGGGACAGGGGGGATCGAAACTGTTTTTT. The variable domain in full, completed from reference TRBV11-1 and TRBJ1-4, reads EAEVAQSPRYKITEKSQAVAFWCDPISGHATLYWYRQILGQGPELLVQFQDESVVDDSQLPKDRFSAERLKGVDSTLKIQPAELGDSAMYLCASSGPGQGGSKLFFGSGTQLSVL.

This clonotype was observed a few times. The genes are TRBV25-1 and TRBJ1-2; no clear D. V was clipped by 0 bases and J by 1 base, with 15 bases between them. This CDR3 contains 17 residues. CDR1 MGHDK and CDR2 SYGVNS come from the germline V gene. CDR3 in DNA: TGTGCCAGCAGTGAATACACACCGGACCCTAGTAACTATGGCTACACCTTC. This gives the protein CASSEYTPDPSNYGYTF.

This clonotype has just a few counts. The chain has TRBV27 and TRBJ2-1; a possible D gene is TRBD2 (5 bases). With 2 bases removed from V and 9 bases from J, the gap between germline ends came to 14 bases. Germline lookup yields CDR1 MNHEY and CDR2 SMNVEV (reference sequence). The CDR3 spans 14 residues. The CDR3 here is CASSLPSSEGEQFF. The CDR3 bases are TGTGCCAGCAGTTTACCCTCCTCCGAGGGTGAGCAGTTCTTC.

This chain joins TRBV19 and TRBJ1-5; the D gene is possibly TRBD1 (5 bases). CDR3 size: 14 residues. Germline CDR1 reads LNHDA; CDR2 reads SQIVND (reference sequence). The V gene lost 3 bases and the J gene lost 7 bases, with 13 bases spanning the gap. CDR3 sequence: CASSMGLWDQPQHF. As DNA, the CDR3 is TGTGCCAGTAGTATGGGCCTGTGGGACCAGCCCCAGCATTTT.

This clonotype came up a few times. The chain joins TRBV28 to TRBJ2-6; unclear D gene. Trimming shortened V by 6 bases and J by 4 bases, and 7 bases separated the two germline ends. Germline CDR1 MDHEN, CDR2 SYDVKM. The CDR3 length is 13 residues. In DNA, the CDR3 is TGTGCCAGCAGCCCCGAAGGGGCCAACGTCCTGACTTTC. Its protein is CASSPEGANVLTF.

The V call is TRBV6-2 or TRBV6-3, the J call TRBJ1-6, with 7 nucleotides matching TRBD1. Trimming at V came to 5 bases and at J to 13 bases, leaving 17 bases not matched to a gene. Germline CDR1 reads MNHEY; CDR2 reads SVGEGT. The CDR3 covers 16 residues. DNA for the CDR3: TGTGCCAGCAGTGATACGTCGGGACAGCTTTACCCCCCCCTCCACTTT. Amino acids: CASSDTSGQLYPPLHF.

DNA for the CDR3: TGCAGTGCTAGTCGGGGCGGGGGGAACACTGAAGCTTTCTTT. Its translation is CSASRGGGNTEAFF. This chain uses TRBV20-1 with TRBJ1-1; D perhaps matches TRBD1 (5 bases). V lost 3 bases to trimming and J lost 1 base, with 12 bases between them. The CDR3 runs 14 residues. Germline V gene data show CDR1 as DFQATT and CDR2 as SNEGSKA (reference sequence).

This clonotype has just a few counts. V and J are TRBV29-1 and TRBJ1-2; D unclear. Trimming pared 3 bases from V and 4 bases from J, leaving 9 bases between. The CDR3 sequence is 12 residues long. CDR1 is SQVTM, CDR2 ANQGSEA, per germline. CDR3: CSVDLRVYGYTF. CDR3 nucleotide sequence: TGCAGCGTTGACTTGAGGGTCTATGGCTACACCTTC.

The chain joins TRBV29-1 to TRBJ1-1, with 10 bases matching TRBD1. J gave up 5 bases and V 7 bases, and 7 bases lay outside the gene matches. The CDR3 is made up of 13 amino acids. Germline CDR1 reads SQVTM; CDR2 reads ANQGSEA. The CDR3 is CSAIGQGGTEAFF. The CDR3 DNA follows: TGCAGCGCCATCGGACAGGGGGGGACTGAAGCTTTCTTT.

The chain couples TRBV9 to TRBJ2-3; 10 positions agree with TRBD2. This CDR3 region has 16 residues. CDR1 is SGDLS, CDR2 YYNGEE, per germline. Trimming took 0 bases from V and 4 from J; bases not matched to a gene: 5. The CDR3 here is CASSVDSGGAADTQYF. CDR3 nucleotide sequence: TGTGCCAGCAGCGTAGACAGCGGGGGGGCCGCAGATACGCAGTATTTT. Looking up the rest from reference TRBV9 and TRBJ2-3 gives the full variable domain: DSGVTQTPKHLITATGQRVTLRCSPRSGDLSVYWYQQSLDQGLQFLIQYYNGEERAKGNILERFSAQQFPDLHSELNLSSLELGDSALYFCASSVDSGGAADTQYFGPGTRLTVL.

The chain couples TRBV12-3 or TRBV12-4 to TRBJ1-3; D call uncertain. This CDR3 is built from 13 residues. V lost 3 bases, J lost 7 bases, and 10 bases lay in between. CDR3 DNA: TGTGCCAGCAGTTTCGGCAGTTTGAACACCATATATTTT. This encodes CASSFGSLNTIYF.

The gene calls are TRBV5-6 and TRBJ2-4; D is unclear. Germline V gene lookup returns CDR1 SGHDT and CDR2 YYEEEE. Trimming took 0 bases from V and 0 from J, leaving 7 bases between them. The CDR3 length is 15 residues. CDR3 bases: TGTGCCAGCAGCTTGGCGTGGGAAGCCAAAAACATTCAGTACTTC. Amino acids: CASSLAWEAKNIQYF.

This clonotype was seen a handful of times. This chain connects TRBV7-9 to TRBJ1-1; possible D gene TRBD1, 6 bases. Trimming removed 5 bases at V and 3 bases at J, with 13 bases between. In germline, CDR1 is SEHNR, CDR2 FQNEAQ (reference sequence). The CDR3 loop spans 14 amino acids. The CDR3 region is CASSATGLDTEAFF. The CDR3 DNA is TGTGCCAGCAGCGCCACAGGGCTGGACACTGAAGCTTTCTTT.

This rearrangement joins TRBV7-8 to TRBJ2-1; possible D gene TRBD1, 5 bases. Trimming took off 4 bases at V and 6 bases at J, with 10 bases between the two ends. Germline V gene sequence: CDR1 SGHVS, CDR2 FQNEAQ. There are 13 residues in the CDR3. This CDR3 reads CASSYFQGNEQFF. In DNA form, the CDR3 reads TGTGCCAGCAGCTATTTCCAGGGCAATGAGCAGTTCTTC.

The chain uses TRBV28 and TRBJ2-1, with TRBD2 matching 12 bases. Germline V gene sequence: CDR1 MDHEN, CDR2 SYDVKM. The trim removed 2 bases at V and 10 bases at J, leaving 12 bases unmatched. The CDR3 runs to 17 residues. The CDR3 coding sequence is TGTGCCAGCAGTTTAGTTCTAGCGGGGGGGCGAGGAAGGGAGCAGTTCTTC. This encodes CASSLVLAGGRGREQFF.

The chain uses TRBV2 and TRBJ2-7; D uncertain. The germline V gene encodes CDR1 SNHLY and CDR2 FYNNEI. The CDR3 runs to 10 residues. V gave up 7 bases and J gave up 6 bases, with 7 bases separating them. The CDR3 sequence: CASKAPEQYV. The CDR3 DNA reads TGTGCCAGCAAGGCTCCCGAGCAGTACGTC.

This clonotype was counted only a few times. The chain couples TRBV4-1 to TRBJ2-7; 10 nucleotides agree with TRBD1. The germline CDR1 and CDR2 sequences are MGHRA and YSYEKL. This CDR3 is 16 amino acids long. V lost 0 bases and J lost 2; bases outside the gene matches: 4. The CDR3 is CASSQEDRGLTYEQYF. The DNA of the CDR3 is TGCGCCAGCAGCCAAGAAGACAGGGGGCTTACCTACGAGCAGTACTTC.

This clonotype was counted many times. This chain links TRBV7-2 with TRBJ1-5, with 10 nucleotides matching TRBD1. Germline loops: CDR1 SGHTA, CDR2 FQGNSA. With V trimmed by 5 bases and J by 16 bases, 8 bases remained unmatched. The CDR3 loop spans 12 amino acids. The CDR3 DNA follows: TGTGCCAGCAGCGCGCCCGGGACAGGGGAACATTTT. Translating gives CASSAPGTGEHF.

This clonotype appeared a few times. The V and J genes are TRBV4-1 and TRBJ1-1; D remains unclear. In germline, CDR1 is MGHRA, CDR2 YSYEKL. This CDR3 is built from 13 residues. Trimming shortened V by 0 bases and J by 4 bases, and 6 bases separated the two germline ends. The CDR3 reads CASSQDGSTEAFF. CDR3 in DNA: TGCGCCAGCAGCCAAGATGGTAGCACTGAAGCTTTCTTT.

This clonotype was counted a few times. The chain links TRBV4-2 to TRBJ2-3, with D hard to call. Deletions cut 0 bases from V and 2 bases from J, with 6 bases between. The germline gives CDR1 LGHNA, CDR2 YNFKEQ. This CDR3 is 14 amino acids long. CDR3 sequence (DNA): TGTGCCAGCAGCCAAGAGAAAATCACAGATACGCAGTATTTT. Translation gives CASSQEKITDTQYF.

This clonotype was seen a few times. V usage is TRBV7-9 and J usage is TRBJ2-3; 8 bases match TRBD2. Looked up from germline, CDR1 is SEHNR and CDR2 is FQNEAQ (reference sequence). This CDR3 has 15 amino acids. V lost 2 bases and J lost 5; bases outside the gene matches: 6. This CDR3 reads CASSLYGGAEDTQYF. In nucleotides, the CDR3 is TGTGCCAGCAGCTTATACGGGGGGGCCGAAGATACGCAGTATTTT.

This clonotype occurred once. This may come from a read error, since a much larger clone is one base off. The rearrangement links TRBV7-8 to TRBJ2-3; 10 positions match TRBD2. Germline V gene lookup returns CDR1 SGHVS and CDR2 FQNEAQ. The CDR3 runs 14 residues. CDR3 coding DNA: TGTACCAGCTCACTAGCGGGGCCCTTAGATACGCAGTATTTT. Translating gives CTSSLAGPLDTQYF.